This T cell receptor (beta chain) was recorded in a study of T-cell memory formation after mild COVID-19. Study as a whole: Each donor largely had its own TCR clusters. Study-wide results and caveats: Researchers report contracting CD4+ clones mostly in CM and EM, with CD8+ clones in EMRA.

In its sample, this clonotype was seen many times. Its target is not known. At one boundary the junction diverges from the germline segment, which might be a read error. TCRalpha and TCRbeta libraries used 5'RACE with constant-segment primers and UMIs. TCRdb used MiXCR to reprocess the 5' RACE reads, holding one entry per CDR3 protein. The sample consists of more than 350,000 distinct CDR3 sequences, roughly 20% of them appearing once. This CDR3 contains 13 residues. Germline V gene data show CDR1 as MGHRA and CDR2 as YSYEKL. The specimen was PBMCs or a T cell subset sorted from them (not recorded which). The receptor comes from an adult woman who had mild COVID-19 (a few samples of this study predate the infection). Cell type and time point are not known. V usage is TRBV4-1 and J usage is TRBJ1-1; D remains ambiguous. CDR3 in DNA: TGTGCCAGCAGCCAAGGGCGGAACACTGAAGCTTTCTTT. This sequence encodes CASSQGRNTEAFF.